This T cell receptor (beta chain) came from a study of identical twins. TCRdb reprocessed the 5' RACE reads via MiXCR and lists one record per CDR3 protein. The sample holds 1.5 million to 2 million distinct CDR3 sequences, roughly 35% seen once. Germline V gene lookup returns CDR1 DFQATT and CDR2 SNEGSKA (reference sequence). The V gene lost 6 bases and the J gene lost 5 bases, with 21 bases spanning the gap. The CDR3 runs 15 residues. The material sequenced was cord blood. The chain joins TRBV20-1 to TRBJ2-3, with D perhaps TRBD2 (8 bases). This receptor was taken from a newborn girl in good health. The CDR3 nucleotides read TGCAGTGCCCACCAGGGGGGGCTAGCGGGAGATACGCAGTATTTT. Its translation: CSAHQGGLAGDTQYF.